The next 7 T cell receptor beta chains were all read from a single sample in a study of T cells in Graves' hyperthyroidism and ophthalmopathy. The TCR beta CDR3 regions underwent amplification using RNA transcripts as the source. TCR CDR3 underwent first-round RT-PCR with the HTBI primer set. Using its own MiXCR run on the multiplex PCR reads, TCRdb lists one record per CDR3 protein. The sample carries over 500,000 distinct CDR3 sequences, around 16% recorded once. The specimen sequenced was blood. These receptors originate from a young woman with Graves' ophthalmopathy.

This chain links TRBV28 with TRBJ1-6, with a possible D match to TRBD1 (5 bases). V was pared by 2 bases and J by 7 bases, with 24 bases between. This CDR3 has 19 amino acids. Germline CDR1 and CDR2: MDHEN and SYDVKM. The CDR3 DNA sequence: TGTGCCAGCAGTTTACATTCCCACGGGGGACGCATCAGGAATTCACCCCTCCACTTT. Its translation is CASSLHSHGGRIRNSPLHF.

This clonotype occurred many times. The chain links TRBV30 to TRBJ1-2; no firm D call. The ends were cut back, 0 bases at V and 3 bases at J, with 5 bases in the middle. The CDR3 is made up of 12 amino acids. CDR1 is GTSNPN and CDR2 is SVGIG in the germline V gene (reference sequence). The CDR3 loop is CAWSVAHYGYTF. DNA for the CDR3: TGTGCCTGGAGTGTTGCCCACTATGGCTACACCTTC.

This clonotype has a count of ten or more. The chain couples TRBV3-1 to TRBJ1-6; tentatively, D is TRBD1 (6 bases). CDR3 length: 14 amino acids. The V and J ends lost 1 base and 7 bases respectively, with 8 bases between them. Germline V gene lookup returns CDR1 LGHDT and CDR2 YNNKEL (reference sequence). CDR3 region: CASSQGRGNSPLHF. CDR3 bases: TGTGCCAGCAGCCAAGGCAGGGGCAATTCACCCCTCCACTTT.

Many counts were recorded for this clonotype. V is TRBV7-2 and J is TRBJ1-1; 9 nucleotides agree with TRBD1. CDR3 length equals 14 residues. V was clipped by 5 bases and J by 5 bases; unmatched bases: 6. Germline V lookup: CDR1 SGHTA, CDR2 FQGNSA. CDR3: CASSAQGAYTEAFF. The CDR3 DNA is TGTGCCAGCAGCGCACAGGGGGCGTATACTGAAGCTTTCTTT.

This clonotype was seen at least ten times. This sequence joins TRBV7-2 and TRBJ1-5; TRBD1 matches at 7 bases. J was trimmed by 7 bases and V by 3 bases; bases with no gene match: 6. Germline-derived CDR1 and CDR2 are SGHTA and FQGNSA. The CDR3 consists of 14 residues. The CDR3 sequence is CASSFTGARQPQHF. The DNA for the CDR3 is TGTGCCAGCAGCTTTACAGGGGCACGGCAGCCCCAGCATTTT.

V gene TRBV29-1 combines with J gene TRBJ2-1; D remains unclear. The CDR3 has 12 residues. The germline CDR1 and CDR2 sequences are SQVTM and ANQGSEA. Trimming removed 1 base from V and 9 bases from J, with 10 bases in between. CDR3 sequence: CSVEGTHGEQFF. CDR3 in DNA: TGCAGCGTTGAAGGCACGCACGGTGAGCAGTTCTTC.

The table lists this clonotype with many counts. The V gene is TRBV5-1, the J gene TRBJ2-3; 8 bases align to TRBD2. Germline CDR1 reads SGHRS; CDR2 reads YFSETQ. V gave up 4 bases and J gave up 4 bases; unmatched junction bases: 8. This CDR3 is built from 15 residues. The CDR3 sequence is CASSIRGGNADTQYF. The DNA of the CDR3 is TGCGCCAGCAGCATCCGGGGGGGCAATGCAGATACGCAGTATTTT.